One TCR beta chain is described in this entry. It was version v3.0 of the immunoSEQ assay that was run at survey level. Libraries were prepared by immunoSEQ multiplex PCR; TCRdb keeps only in-frame clonotypes and omits some of them. The sample lists approximately 27,000 clones, approximately 92% occurring once. The record originates from a study of long-term antiretroviral therapy in people with HIV. This CDR3 region has 13 residues. With 9 bases clipped from V and 5 bases from J, the junction kept 7 bases outside the gene matches. CDR1 MNHNY and CDR2 SVGAGI come from the germline V gene (reference sequence).

The sequencing here drew on unsorted PBMCs, taken 5 to 5.5 years after starting antiretroviral therapy. The chain is built from TRBV6-6 and TRBJ1-5; 7 nucleotides match TRBD1. This TCR was recovered from a woman between 40 and 50 years old with HIV. CDR3 bases: TGTGCCAGTCAGACAGGGAAGGATCAGCCCCAGCATTTT. Protein: CASQTGKDQPQHF.